These T cell receptor beta chains were read from a single sample in a study of regulatory T cells in long-lasting Graves disease. TCRdb fed the multiplex PCR reads into MiXCR, producing one record per CDR3 protein. The sample includes roughly 510,000 distinct CDR3 sequences, around 15% seen only once; the top ten take about 12%. The same specimen was also included in a second study, on T cells in Graves' hyperthyroidism and ophthalmopathy.

The sample consisted of peripheral blood mononuclear cells (PBMCs), taken at new diagnosis, from a patient treated with antithyroid drugs. The receptors were gathered from a man aged 18 to 30 with Graves disease. CDR3s leave out the opening cysteine and the closing phenylalanine or tryptophan. The D gene is left open where the match is weak.

13	TRBD1	TRBV27	TRBJ1-2	ASRRQGQGGYGYT
13	NA	TRBV19	TRBJ2-7	ASSTRLGQAYEQY
11	TRBD2	TRBV4-2	TRBJ2-2	ASSHLADGELF
15	NA	TRBV9	TRBJ2-4	ASSVVGPDLAKNIQY
11	NA	TRBV2	TRBJ1-5	ASRYMGNQPQH
11	NA	TRBV10-3	TRBJ1-5	AISAGLGQPQH
13	NA	TRBV7-3	TRBJ2-3	ASSLRGQGTDTQY
12	TRBD1	TRBV30	TRBJ1-1	AWLPGTGSTEAF
13	NA	TRBV18	TRBJ2-3	ASSRGPGGTDTQY
11	TRBD1	TRBV30	TRBJ2-1	AWSGTGYNEQF
11	TRBD2	TRBV2	TRBJ2-7	ASKASGTYEQY
11	NA	TRBV2	TRBJ1-1	ASIEGVGTEAF
15	TRBD2	TRBV28	TRBJ2-2	ASRPPGTSPNTGELF
14	TRBD1	TRBV3-1	TRBJ1-4	ASSQPLTGTAEKLF
12	NA	TRBV3-1	TRBJ2-1	ASSHLISYNEQF
13	TRBD2	TRBV6-1	TRBJ2-2	ASRTASGNTGELF
12	TRBD2	TRBV29-1	TRBJ2-5	SVLPGGLQETQY
16	TRBD1	TRBV3-1	TRBJ2-2	ASSHGNRGRRYTGELF
12	NA	TRBV2	TRBJ2-1	ASSDGPSYNEQF
12	NA	TRBV12-3/TRBV12-4	TRBJ2-7	ASSLPGGGGEQY
14	NA	TRBV4-1	TRBJ2-7	ASSQGAKGGSYEQY
11	NA	TRBV29-1	TRBJ2-5	SVDSLVGETQY
11	NA	TRBV11-3	TRBJ1-6	ASSLNTQAPLH
13	TRBD2	TRBV12-3/TRBV12-4	TRBJ2-7	ASSSSGRASYEQY
13	NA	TRBV6-2/TRBV6-3	TRBJ2-3	ASSYGAASTDTQY
13	TRBD2	TRBV27	TRBJ2-1	ASSPLAGGSNEQF
13	NA	TRBV7-8	TRBJ2-2	ASSSPQGNTGELF
14	NA	TRBV3-1	TRBJ2-5	ASSQDQLRSQETQY
13	NA	TRBV7-2	TRBJ2-7	ASSLVTGRTYKQY
14	TRBD2	TRBV13	TRBJ2-1	ASSLRYAGGQNEQF
14	TRBD2	TRBV28	TRBJ2-5	ASRKGLAGVKETQY
15	NA	TRBV20-1	TRBJ1-4	SVPRSGVVFTNEKLF
16	TRBD1	TRBV7-3	TRBJ1-2	ASSFQPGQKYTNYGYT
15	TRBD2	TRBV20-1	TRBJ2-1	SARDRSSGRNYNEQF
13	NA	TRBV7-8	TRBJ2-7	ASSLEEGRTYEQY
13	NA	TRBV11-2	TRBJ2-3	ASSLPPREPDTQY
14	NA	TRBV5-1	TRBJ2-7	ASSLGDQGGGRDQY
13	NA	TRBV18	TRBJ1-4	ASSRSLATNEKLF
14	TRBD2	TRBV7-3	TRBJ2-1	ASSQGLAGAGNEQF